The 6 T cell receptor beta chains below were found in one sample sequenced in a study of shared clonotypes between healthy human individuals. Produced via immunoSEQ multiplex PCR; TCRdb's table is partial and in-frame only. The repertoire consists of approximately 700,000 clones, with 55% to 85% occurring once and the leading ten covering around 2%. The sample was memory CD4+ T cells sorted from blood. Subset given: CD45RA-negative fraction. Receptors originate from a woman in her thirties in good health.

The rearrangement uses TRBV30 and TRBJ1-5, with D possibly being TRBD1 (5 bases). The CDR3 spans 16 residues. V lost 0 bases and J 5 bases, leaving 17 bases between the germline ends. Germline V CDR1 and CDR2: GTSNPN, SVGIG (reference sequence). The CDR3 DNA reads TGTGCCTGGAGTGTACCTTGGGGGGTCATGGATCAGCCCCAGCATTTT. Translating gives CAWSVPWGVMDQPQHF.

This chain connects TRBV7-9 to TRBJ2-2; 8 bases line up with TRBD2. Trimming removed 2 bases from V and 5 bases from J; junction bases left unmatched: 7. Germline CDR1 reads SEHNR; CDR2 reads FQNEAQ (reference sequence). The CDR3 length is 16 residues. CDR3 bases: TGTGCCAGCAGCTTAAACAGCGGGAGCTTTACCGGGGAGCTGTTTTTT. It specifies CASSLNSGSFTGELFF.

This clone has ten or more counts. V is TRBV4-1 and J is TRBJ2-7; D unresolved. CDR1 and CDR2 from the germline V gene are MGHRA and YSYEKL. V was shortened by 0 bases and J by 4 bases, with 13 bases between the two germline ends. The CDR3 contains 15 residues. The CDR3 here is CASSQETAVVYEQYF. The DNA of the CDR3 is TGCGCCAGCAGCCAAGAGACCGCTGTGGTATACGAGCAGTACTTC.

The chain combines TRBV5-4 with TRBJ2-7; D ambiguous. The CDR3 has 13 residues. Germline lookup yields CDR1 SGHNT and CDR2 YYREEE (reference sequence). With 4 bases removed from V and 0 bases from J, the gap between germline ends came to 8 bases. The CDR3 here is CASSVQSSYEQYF. The CDR3 DNA reads TGTGCCAGCAGCGTCCAGAGCTCCTACGAGCAGTACTTC.

The gene calls are TRBV27 and TRBJ2-6, with D maybe TRBD2 (5 bases). This CDR3 comprises 15 residues. The V and J ends lost 5 bases and 2 bases respectively, with 10 bases between them. Per germline, CDR1 MNHEY and CDR2 SMNVEV (reference sequence). CDR3 in amino acids: CASSPRVTGANVLTF. DNA of the CDR3: TGTGCCAGCAGTCCGAGGGTCACTGGGGCCAACGTCCTGACTTTC.

The chain joins TRBV7-3 to TRBJ2-3; D is unresolved. From germline, CDR1 is SGHTA and CDR2 FQGTGA. This CDR3 comprises 14 residues. The V and J ends lost 1 base and 14 bases respectively, with 19 bases between them. Written as DNA, the CDR3 is TGTGCCAGCAGCTTAATGTTTTCGGCTAGTCGACTGTATTTT. It is translated as CASSLMFSASRLYF.